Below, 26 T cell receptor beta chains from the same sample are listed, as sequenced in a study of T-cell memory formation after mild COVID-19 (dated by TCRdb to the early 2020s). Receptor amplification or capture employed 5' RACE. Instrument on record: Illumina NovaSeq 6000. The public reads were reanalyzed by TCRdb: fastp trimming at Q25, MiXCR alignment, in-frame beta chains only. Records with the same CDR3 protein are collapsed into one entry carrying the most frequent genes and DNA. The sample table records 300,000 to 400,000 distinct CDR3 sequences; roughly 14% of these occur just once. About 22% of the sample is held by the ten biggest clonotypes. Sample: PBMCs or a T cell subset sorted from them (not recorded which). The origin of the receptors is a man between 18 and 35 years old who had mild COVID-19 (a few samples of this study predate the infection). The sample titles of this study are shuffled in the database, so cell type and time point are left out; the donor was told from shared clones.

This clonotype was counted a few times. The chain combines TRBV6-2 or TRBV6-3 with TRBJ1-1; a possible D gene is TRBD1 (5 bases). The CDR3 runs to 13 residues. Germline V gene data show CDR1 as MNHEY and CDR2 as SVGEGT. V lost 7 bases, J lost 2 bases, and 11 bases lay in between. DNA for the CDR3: TGTGCCAGCACCGGACATCTCAACACTGAAGCTTTCTTT. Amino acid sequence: CASTGHLNTEAFF.

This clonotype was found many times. CDR3 loop: CATRATGSTDTQYF. CDR3 coding DNA: TGTGCCACCCGGGCGACAGGGTCAACAGATACGCAGTATTTT. V and J are TRBV6-1 and TRBJ2-3; 7 bases are shared with TRBD1. This CDR3 is built from 14 residues. V lost 10 bases, J lost 3 bases, and 10 bases stayed unmatched. Germline V gene sequence: CDR1 MNHNS, CDR2 SASEGT.

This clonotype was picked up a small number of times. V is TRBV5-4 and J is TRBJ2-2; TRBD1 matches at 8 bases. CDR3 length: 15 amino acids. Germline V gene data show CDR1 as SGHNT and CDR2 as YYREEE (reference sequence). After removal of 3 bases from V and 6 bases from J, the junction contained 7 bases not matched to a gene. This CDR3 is CASSSGQGAPGELFF. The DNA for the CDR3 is TGTGCCAGCAGCTCAGGGCAGGGGGCGCCCGGGGAGCTGTTTTTT.

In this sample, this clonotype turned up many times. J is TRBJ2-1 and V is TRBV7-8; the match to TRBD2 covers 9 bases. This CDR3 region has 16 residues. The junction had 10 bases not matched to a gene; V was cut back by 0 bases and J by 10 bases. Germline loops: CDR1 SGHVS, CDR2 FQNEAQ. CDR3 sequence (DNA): TGTGCCAGCAGCTTAGCGGGTGGCGGGGGGGCGAACGAGCAGTTCTTC. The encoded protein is CASSLAGGGGANEQFF.

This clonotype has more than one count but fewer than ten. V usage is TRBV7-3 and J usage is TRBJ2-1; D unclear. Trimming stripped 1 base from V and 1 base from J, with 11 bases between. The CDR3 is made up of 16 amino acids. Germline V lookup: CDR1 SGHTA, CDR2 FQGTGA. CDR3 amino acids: CASSLRELPSYNEQFF. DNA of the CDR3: TGTGCCAGCAGCTTAAGAGAGCTCCCGTCCTACAATGAGCAGTTCTTC.

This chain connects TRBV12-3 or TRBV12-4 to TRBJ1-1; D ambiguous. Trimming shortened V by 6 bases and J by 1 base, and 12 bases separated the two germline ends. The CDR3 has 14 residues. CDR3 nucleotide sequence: TGTGCCAGCAGACCCTCGTTGGGGAACACTGAAGCTTTCTTT. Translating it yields CASRPSLGNTEAFF.

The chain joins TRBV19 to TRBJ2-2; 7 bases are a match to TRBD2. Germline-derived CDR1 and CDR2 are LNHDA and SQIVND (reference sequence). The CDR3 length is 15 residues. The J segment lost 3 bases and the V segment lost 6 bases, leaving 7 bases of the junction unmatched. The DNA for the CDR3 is TGTGCCAGTAGCACCGAGACTAGCCACACCGGGGAGCTGTTTTTT. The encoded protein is CASSTETSHTGELFF. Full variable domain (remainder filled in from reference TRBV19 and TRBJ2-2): DGGITQSPKYLFRKEGQNVTLSCEQNLNHDAMYWYRQDPGQGLRLIYYSQIVNDFQKGDIAEGYSVSREKKESFPLTVTSAQKNPTAFYLCASSTETSHTGELFFGEGSRLTVL.

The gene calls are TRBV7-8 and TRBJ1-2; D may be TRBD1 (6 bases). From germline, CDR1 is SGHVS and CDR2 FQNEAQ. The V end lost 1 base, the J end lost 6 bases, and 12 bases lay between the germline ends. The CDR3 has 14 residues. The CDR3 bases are TGTGCCAGCAGCTTAGGGGACAAGCGAGATGGCTACACCTTC. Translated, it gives CASSLGDKRDGYTF.

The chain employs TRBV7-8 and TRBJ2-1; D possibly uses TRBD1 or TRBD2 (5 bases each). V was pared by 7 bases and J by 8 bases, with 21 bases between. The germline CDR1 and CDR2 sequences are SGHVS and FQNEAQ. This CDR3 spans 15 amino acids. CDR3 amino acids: CASKRYRGRQDEQFF. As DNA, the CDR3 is TGTGCCAGCAAACGCTATCGGGGCCGGCAAGATGAGCAGTTCTTC. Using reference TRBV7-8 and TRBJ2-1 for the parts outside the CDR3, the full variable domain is GAGVSQSPRYKVAKRGQDVALRCDPISGHVSLFWYQQALGQGPEFLTYFQNEAQLDKSGLPSDRFFAERPEGSVSTLKIQRTQQEDSAVYLCASKRYRGRQDEQFFGPGTRLTVL.

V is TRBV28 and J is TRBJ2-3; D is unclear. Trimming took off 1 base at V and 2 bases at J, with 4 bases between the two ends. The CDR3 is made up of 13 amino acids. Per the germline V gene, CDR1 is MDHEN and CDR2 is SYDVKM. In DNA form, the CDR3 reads TGTGCCAGCAGTTTATACGCCACAGATACGCAGTATTTT. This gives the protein CASSLYATDTQYF.

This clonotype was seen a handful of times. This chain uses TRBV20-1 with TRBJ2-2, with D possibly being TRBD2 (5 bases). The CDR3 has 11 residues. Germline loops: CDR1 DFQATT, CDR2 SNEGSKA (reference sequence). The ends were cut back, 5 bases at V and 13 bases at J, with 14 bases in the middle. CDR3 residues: CSARAGEWLFF. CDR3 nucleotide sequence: TGCAGTGCTCGTGCCGGGGAGTGGCTGTTTTTT.

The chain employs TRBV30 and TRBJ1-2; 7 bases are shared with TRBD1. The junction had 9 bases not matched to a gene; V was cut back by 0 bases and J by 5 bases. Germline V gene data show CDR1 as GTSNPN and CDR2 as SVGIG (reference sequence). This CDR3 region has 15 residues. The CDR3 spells CAWSVGRGRGYGYTF. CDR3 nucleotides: TGTGCCTGGAGTGTTGGGAGGGGGCGCGGATATGGCTACACCTTC.

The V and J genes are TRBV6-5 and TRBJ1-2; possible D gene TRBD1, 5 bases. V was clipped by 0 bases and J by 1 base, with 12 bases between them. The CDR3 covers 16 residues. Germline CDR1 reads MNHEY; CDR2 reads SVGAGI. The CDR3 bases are TGTGCCAGCAGTTACTCGGGGACGATATTTAACTATGGCTACACCTTC. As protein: CASSYSGTIFNYGYTF.

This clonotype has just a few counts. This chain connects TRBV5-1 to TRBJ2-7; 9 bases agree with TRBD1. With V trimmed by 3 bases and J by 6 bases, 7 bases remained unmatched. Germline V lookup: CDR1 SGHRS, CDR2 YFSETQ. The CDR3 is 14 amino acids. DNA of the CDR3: TGCGCCAGCAGCTATACCGGGACAGGGTCCGAGCAGTACTTC. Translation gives CASSYTGTGSEQYF.

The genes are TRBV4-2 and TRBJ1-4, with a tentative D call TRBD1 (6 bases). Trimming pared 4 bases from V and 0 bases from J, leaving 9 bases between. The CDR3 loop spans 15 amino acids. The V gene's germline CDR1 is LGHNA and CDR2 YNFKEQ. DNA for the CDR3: TGTGCCAGCAGCCGGACAGCGGCAACTAATGAAAAACTGTTTTTT. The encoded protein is CASSRTAATNEKLFF.

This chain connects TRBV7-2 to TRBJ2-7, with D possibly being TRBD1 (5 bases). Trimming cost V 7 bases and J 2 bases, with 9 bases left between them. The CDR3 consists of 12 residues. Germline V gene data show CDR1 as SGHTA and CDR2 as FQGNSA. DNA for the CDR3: TGTGCCAGCACTTCCAGGGCCTACGAGCAGTACTTC. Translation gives CASTSRAYEQYF. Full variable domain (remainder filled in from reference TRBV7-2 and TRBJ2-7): GAGVSQSPSNKVTEKGKDVELRCDPISGHTALYWYRQSLGQGLEFLIYFQGNSAPDKSGLPSDRFSAERTGGSVSTLTIQRTQQEDSAVYLCASTSRAYEQYFGPGTRLTVT.

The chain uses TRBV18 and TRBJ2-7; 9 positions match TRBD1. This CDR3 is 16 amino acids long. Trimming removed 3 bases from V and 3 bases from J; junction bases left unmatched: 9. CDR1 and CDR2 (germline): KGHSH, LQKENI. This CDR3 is CASSPTRDRVNYEQYF. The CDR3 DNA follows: TGTGCCAGCTCACCGACCCGGGACAGGGTGAACTACGAGCAGTACTTC.

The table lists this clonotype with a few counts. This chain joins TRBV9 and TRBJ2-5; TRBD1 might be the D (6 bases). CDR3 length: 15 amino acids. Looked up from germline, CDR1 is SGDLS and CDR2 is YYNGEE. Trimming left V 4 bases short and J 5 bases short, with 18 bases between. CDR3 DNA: TGTGCCAGCAGCCCCTCAGGGACACCCCCCGAGACCCAGTACTTC. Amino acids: CASSPSGTPPETQYF.

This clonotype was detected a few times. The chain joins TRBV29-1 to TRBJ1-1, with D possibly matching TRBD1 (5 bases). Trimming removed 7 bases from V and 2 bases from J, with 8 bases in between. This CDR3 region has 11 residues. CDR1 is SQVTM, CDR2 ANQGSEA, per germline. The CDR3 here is CSGTGNTEAFF. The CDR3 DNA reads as TGCAGCGGTACAGGAAACACTGAAGCTTTCTTT.

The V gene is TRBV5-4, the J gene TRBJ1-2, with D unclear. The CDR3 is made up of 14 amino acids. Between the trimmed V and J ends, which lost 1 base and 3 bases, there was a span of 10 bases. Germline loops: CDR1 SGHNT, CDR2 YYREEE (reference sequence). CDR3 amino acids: CASSLFAIYYGYTF. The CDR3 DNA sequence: TGTGCCAGCAGCTTGTTCGCGATATACTATGGCTACACCTTC.

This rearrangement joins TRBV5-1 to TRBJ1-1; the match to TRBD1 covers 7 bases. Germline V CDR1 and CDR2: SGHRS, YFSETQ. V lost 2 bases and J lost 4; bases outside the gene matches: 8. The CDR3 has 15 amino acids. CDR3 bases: TGCGCCAGCAGCTTATCGACAGGGCAAGCCACTGAAGCTTTCTTT. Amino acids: CASSLSTGQATEAFF. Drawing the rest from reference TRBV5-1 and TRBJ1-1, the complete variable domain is KAGVTQTPRYLIKTRGQQVTLSCSPISGHRSVSWYQQTPGQGLQFLFEYFSETQRNKGNFPGRFSGRQFSNSRSEMNVSTLELGDSALYLCASSLSTGQATEAFFGQGTRLTVV.

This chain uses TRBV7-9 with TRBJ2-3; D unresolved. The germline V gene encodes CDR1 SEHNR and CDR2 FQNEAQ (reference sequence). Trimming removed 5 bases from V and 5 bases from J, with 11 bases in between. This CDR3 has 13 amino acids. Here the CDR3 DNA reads TGTGCCAGCAGCCCGGTGGACCAAGATACGCAGTATTTT. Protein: CASSPVDQDTQYF.

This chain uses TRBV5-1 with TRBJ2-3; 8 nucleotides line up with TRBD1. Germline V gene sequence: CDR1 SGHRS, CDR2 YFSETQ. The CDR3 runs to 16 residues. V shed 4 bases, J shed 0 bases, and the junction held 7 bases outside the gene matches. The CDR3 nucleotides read TGCGCCAGCAGCGGAACAGGGGGTCTAAGCACAGATACGCAGTATTTT. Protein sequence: CASSGTGGLSTDTQYF.

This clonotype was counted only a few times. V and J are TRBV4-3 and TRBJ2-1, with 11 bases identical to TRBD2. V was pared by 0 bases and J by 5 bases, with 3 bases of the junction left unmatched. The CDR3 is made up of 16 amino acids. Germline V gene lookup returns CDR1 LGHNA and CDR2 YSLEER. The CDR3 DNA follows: TGCGCCAGCAGCCAAGATGGACTAGCGGGCGACAATGAGCAGTTCTTC. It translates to CASSQDGLAGDNEQFF.

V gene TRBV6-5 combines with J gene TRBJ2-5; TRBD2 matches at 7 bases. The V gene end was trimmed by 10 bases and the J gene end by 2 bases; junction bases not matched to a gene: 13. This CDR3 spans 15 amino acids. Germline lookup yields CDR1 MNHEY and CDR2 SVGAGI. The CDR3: CATTGAGVPQETQYF. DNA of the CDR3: TGTGCCACCACCGGGGCGGGGGTGCCACAAGAGACCCAGTACTTC.

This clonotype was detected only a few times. Here the CDR3 reads CASSLSTGPQHF. In nucleotides, the CDR3 is TGTGCCAGCAGCTTATCGACAGGGCCCCAGCATTTT. The chain links TRBV7-2 to TRBJ1-5; D possibly corresponds to TRBD1 (6 bases). This CDR3 is 12 amino acids long. Germline V lookup: CDR1 SGHTA, CDR2 FQGNSA. With 2 bases removed from V and 9 bases from J, the gap between germline ends came to 8 bases.